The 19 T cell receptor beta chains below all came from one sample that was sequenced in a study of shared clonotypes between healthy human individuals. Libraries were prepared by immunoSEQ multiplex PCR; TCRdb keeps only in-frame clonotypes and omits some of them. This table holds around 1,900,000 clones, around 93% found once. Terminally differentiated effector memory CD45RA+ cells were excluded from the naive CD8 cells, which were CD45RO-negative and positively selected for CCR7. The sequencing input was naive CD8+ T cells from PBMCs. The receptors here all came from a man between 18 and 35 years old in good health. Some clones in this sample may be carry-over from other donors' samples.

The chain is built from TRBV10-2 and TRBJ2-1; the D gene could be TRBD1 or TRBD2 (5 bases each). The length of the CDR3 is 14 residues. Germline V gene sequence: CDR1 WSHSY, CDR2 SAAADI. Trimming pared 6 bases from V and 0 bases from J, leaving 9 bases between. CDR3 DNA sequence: TGCGCCAGCAGGGGGGATAGCTCCTACAATGAGCAGTTCTTC. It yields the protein CASRGDSSYNEQFF.

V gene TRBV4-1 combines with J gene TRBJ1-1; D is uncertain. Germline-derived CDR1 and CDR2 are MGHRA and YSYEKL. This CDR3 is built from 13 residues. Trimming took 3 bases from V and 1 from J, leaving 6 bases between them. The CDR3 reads CASSQYKNTEAFF. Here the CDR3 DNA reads TGCGCCAGCAGCCAGTACAAGAACACTGAAGCTTTCTTT.

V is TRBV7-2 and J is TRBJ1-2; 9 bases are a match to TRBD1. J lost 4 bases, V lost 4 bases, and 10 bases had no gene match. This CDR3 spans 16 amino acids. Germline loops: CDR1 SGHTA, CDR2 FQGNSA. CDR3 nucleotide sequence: TGTGCCAGCAGCTCCCGGACAGGGGATGGGGCCTATGGCTACACCTTC. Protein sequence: CASSSRTGDGAYGYTF.

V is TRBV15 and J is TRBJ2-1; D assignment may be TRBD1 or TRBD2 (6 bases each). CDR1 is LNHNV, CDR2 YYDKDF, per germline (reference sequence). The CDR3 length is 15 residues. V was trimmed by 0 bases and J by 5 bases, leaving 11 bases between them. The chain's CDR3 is CATSRDRGEDNEQFF. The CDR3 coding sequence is TGTGCCACCAGCAGAGATAGGGGGGAGGACAATGAGCAGTTCTTC.

In nucleotides, the CDR3 is TGTGCCAGCAGCGTATACAGGAATCCTAACTATGGCTACACCTTC. Protein sequence: CASSVYRNPNYGYTF. V usage is TRBV9 and J usage is TRBJ1-2; D is possibly TRBD1 (5 bases). V gave up 1 base and J gave up 0 bases, with 10 bases separating them. This CDR3 is 15 amino acids long. Germline values: CDR1 SGDLS, CDR2 YYNGEE. Full variable domain (rest looked up from reference TRBV9 and TRBJ1-2): DSGVTQTPKHLITATGQRVTLRCSPRSGDLSVYWYQQSLDQGLQFLIQYYNGEERAKGNILERFSAQQFPDLHSELNLSSLELGDSALYFCASSVYRNPNYGYTFGSGTRLTVV.

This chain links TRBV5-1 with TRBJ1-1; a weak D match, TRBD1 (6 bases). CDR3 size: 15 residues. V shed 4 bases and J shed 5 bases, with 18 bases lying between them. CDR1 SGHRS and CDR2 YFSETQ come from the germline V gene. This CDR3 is CASSEIQGLGTEAFF. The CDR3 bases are TGCGCCAGCAGCGAAATACAGGGTTTGGGGACTGAAGCTTTCTTT.

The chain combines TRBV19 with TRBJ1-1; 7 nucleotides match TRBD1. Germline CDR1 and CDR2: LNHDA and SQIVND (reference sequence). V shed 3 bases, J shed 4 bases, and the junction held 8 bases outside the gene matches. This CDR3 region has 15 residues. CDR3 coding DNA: TGTGCCAGTAGTATGAGCCAGGGGGTATCCACTGAAGCTTTCTTT. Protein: CASSMSQGVSTEAFF.

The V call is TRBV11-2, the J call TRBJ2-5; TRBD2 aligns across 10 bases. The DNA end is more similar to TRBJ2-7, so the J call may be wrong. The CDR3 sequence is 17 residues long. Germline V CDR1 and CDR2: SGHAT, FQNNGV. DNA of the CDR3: TGTGCCAGCAGCCCCATGTTAGCTAGCGGGAGTCTGTACGAGCAGTACTTC. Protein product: CASSPMLASGSLYEQYF.

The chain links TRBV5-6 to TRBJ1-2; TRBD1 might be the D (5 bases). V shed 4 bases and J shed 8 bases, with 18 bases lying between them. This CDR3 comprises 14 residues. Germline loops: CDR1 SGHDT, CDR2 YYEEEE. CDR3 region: CASSEGLGFQGYTF. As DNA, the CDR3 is TGTGCCAGCAGCGAGGGGTTGGGTTTTCAGGGCTACACCTTC.

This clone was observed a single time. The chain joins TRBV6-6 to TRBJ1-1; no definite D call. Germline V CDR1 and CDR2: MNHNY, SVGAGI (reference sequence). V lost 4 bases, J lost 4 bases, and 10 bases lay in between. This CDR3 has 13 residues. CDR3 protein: CASSSGVGTEAFF. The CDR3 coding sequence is TGTGCCAGCAGTTCTGGGGTGGGCACTGAAGCTTTCTTT.

Here the CDR3 DNA reads TGTGCCTGGAGTCTATCCGGGGAGGGGGAGCTGTTTTTT. This translates into CAWSLSGEGELFF. The chain uses TRBV30 and TRBJ2-2, with D maybe TRBD2 (5 bases). Trimming stripped 2 bases from V and 8 bases from J, with 12 bases between. CDR3 length equals 13 residues. Germline CDR1 is GTSNPN and CDR2 is SVGIG (reference sequence).

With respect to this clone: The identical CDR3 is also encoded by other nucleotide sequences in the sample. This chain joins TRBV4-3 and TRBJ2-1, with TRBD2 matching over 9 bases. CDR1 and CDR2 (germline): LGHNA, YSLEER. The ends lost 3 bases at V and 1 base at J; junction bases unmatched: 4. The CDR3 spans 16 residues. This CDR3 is CASSQGAGGSYNEQFF. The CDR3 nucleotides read TGCGCCAGCAGCCAGGGAGCGGGAGGTTCCTACAATGAGCAGTTCTTC.

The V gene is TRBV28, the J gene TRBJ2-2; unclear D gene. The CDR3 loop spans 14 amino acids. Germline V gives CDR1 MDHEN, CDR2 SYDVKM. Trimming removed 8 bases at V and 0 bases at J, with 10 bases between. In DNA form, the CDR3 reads TGTGCCAGCCTCAGACACTCGAACACCGGGGAGCTGTTTTTT. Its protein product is CASLRHSNTGELFF.

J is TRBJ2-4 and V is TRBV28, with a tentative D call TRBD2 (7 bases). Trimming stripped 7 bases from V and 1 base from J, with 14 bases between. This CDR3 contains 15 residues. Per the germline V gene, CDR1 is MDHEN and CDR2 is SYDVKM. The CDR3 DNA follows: TGTGCCAGCAACGACCGCGGGGGCGCCAAAAACATTCAGTACTTC. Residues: CASNDRGGAKNIQYF.

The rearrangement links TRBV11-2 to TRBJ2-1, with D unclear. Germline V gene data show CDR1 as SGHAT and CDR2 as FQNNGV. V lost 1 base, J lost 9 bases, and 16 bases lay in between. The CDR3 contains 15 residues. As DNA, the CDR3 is TGTGCCAGCAGCTTAGGCCCCACCGAATCTATTGAGCAGTTCTTC. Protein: CASSLGPTESIEQFF.

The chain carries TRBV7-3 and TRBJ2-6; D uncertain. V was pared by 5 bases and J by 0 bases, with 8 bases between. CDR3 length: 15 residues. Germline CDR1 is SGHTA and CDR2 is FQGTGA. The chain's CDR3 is CASSLVGSGANVLTF. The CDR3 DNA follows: TGTGCCAGCAGCCTGGTTGGCTCTGGGGCCAACGTCCTGACTTTC. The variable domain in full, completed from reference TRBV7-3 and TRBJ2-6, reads GAGVSQTPSNKVTEKGKYVELRCDPISGHTALYWYRQSLGQGPEFLIYFQGTGAADDSGLPNDRFFAVRPEGSVSTLKIQRTERGDSAVYLCASSLVGSGANVLTFGAGSRLTVL.

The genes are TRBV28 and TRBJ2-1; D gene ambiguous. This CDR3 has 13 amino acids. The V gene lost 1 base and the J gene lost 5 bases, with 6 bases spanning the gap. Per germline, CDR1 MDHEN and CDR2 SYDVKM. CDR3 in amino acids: CASSLSPNNEQFF. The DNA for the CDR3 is TGTGCCAGCAGTTTATCCCCAAACAATGAGCAGTTCTTC.

The DNA for the CDR3 is TGTGCCAGCAGGCCTTTTGGGAGCCACGAGCAGTACTTC. This sequence encodes CASRPFGSHEQYF. The chain couples TRBV27 to TRBJ2-7; D possibly corresponds to TRBD2 (5 bases). The germline CDR1 and CDR2 sequences are MNHEY and SMNVEV (reference sequence). The CDR3 runs 13 residues. The ends were cut back, 6 bases at V and 5 bases at J, with 14 bases in the middle.

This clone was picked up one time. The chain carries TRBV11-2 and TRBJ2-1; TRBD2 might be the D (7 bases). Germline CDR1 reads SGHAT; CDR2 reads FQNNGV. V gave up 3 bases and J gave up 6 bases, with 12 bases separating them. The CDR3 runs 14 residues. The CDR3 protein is CASSLGGLFNEQFF. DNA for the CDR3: TGTGCCAGCAGCTTGGGGGGGCTATTCAATGAGCAGTTCTTC.